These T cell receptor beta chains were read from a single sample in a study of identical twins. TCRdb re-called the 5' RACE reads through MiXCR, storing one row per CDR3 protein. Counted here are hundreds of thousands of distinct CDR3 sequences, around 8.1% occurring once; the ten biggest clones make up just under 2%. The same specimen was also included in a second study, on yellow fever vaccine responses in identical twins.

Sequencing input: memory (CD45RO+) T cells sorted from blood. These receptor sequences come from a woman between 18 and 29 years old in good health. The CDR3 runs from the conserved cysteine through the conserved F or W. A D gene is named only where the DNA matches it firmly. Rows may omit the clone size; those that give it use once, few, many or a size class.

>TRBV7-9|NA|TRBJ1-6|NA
CASSPSGASPLHF
TGTGCCAGCAGCCCCAGTGGGGCTTCACCCCTCCACTTT
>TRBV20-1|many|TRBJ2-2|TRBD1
CSARARQGADGELFF
TGCAGTGCTAGAGCGCGACAGGGGGCGGACGGGGAGCTGTTTTTT
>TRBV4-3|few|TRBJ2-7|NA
CASSQDRGGGYEQYF
TGCGCCAGCAGCCAAGACCGCGGGGGCGGCTACGAGCAGTACTTC
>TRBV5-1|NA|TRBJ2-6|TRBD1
CASSLGGQASGANVLTF
TGCGCCAGCAGCTTAGGAGGACAGGCCTCTGGGGCCAACGTCCTGACTTTC
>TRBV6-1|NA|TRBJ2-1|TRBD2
CASGASGAYNEQFF
TGTGCCAGCGGAGCTAGCGGGGCCTACAATGAGCAGTTCTTC
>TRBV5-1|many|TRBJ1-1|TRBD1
CASSRRQGSTEAFF
TGCGCCAGCAGCAGACGACAGGGTAGCACTGAAGCTTTCTTT
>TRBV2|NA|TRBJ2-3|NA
CASGSDLGQGRGQYF
TGTGCCAGCGGATCTGATCTGGGCCAAGGACGAGGGCAGTATTTT
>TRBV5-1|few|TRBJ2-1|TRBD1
CASSSRGTGNNEQFF
TGCGCCAGCAGCTCGCGAGGGACAGGGAACAATGAGCAGTTCTTC
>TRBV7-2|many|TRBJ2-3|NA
CASKSGSSDTQYF
TGTGCCAGCAAAAGCGGATCTTCAGATACGCAGTATTTT
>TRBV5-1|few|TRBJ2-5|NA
CASSPTGSEGTQYF
TGCGCCAGCAGCCCGACCGGATCAGAGGGGACCCAGTACTTC
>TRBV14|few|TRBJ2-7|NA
CASSRQTGFYEQYF
TGTGCCAGCAGCCGCCAGACTGGGTTCTACGAGCAGTACTTC
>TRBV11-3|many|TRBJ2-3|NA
CASSLVRSDTQYF
TGTGCCAGCAGCTTAGTTCGGTCTGATACGCAGTATTTT
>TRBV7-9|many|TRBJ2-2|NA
CASSFGTQRTGELFF
TGTGCCAGCAGCTTTGGGACCCAGCGCACCGGGGAGCTGTTTTTT
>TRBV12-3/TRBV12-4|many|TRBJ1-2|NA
CASSFSGDDFNYGYTF
TGTGCCAGCAGTTTCAGCGGCGATGATTTCAACTATGGCTACACCTTC
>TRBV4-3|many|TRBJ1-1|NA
CASSQDQRKNTEAFF
TGCGCCAGCAGCCAAGATCAGCGGAAGAACACTGAAGCTTTCTTT
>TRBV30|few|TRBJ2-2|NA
CAWRGSGTGELFF
TGTGCCTGGAGAGGATCGGGAACCGGGGAGCTGTTTTTT
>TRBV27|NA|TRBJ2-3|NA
CASSLFRGGRSYTDTQYF
TGTGCCAGCAGTTTATTTCGGGGTGGAAGATCATACACAGATACGCAGTATTTT
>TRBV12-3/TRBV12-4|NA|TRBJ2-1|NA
CASSLRGVLGEQFF
TGTGCCAGCAGTTTACGAGGGGTTCTTGGCGAGCAGTTCTTC
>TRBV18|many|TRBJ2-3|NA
CASSLLGDTQYF
TGTGCCAGCTCACTCTTGGGAGATACGCAGTATTTT
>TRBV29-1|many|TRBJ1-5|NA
CSTRDGGNQPQHF
TGCAGCACCAGGGACGGCGGCAATCAGCCCCAGCATTTT
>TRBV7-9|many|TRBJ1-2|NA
CASSSAGSGYTF
TGTGCCAGCAGCTCTGCAGGTTCCGGCTACACCTTC
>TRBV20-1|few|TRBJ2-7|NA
CSARDGAYEQYF
TGCAGTGCTAGAGACGGGGCCTACGAGCAGTACTTC
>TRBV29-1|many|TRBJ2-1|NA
CSALTELYNEQFF
TGCAGCGCTTTGACCGAACTCTACAATGAGCAGTTCTTC
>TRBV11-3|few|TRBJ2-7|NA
CASSRGNMDEQYF
TGTGCCAGCAGTAGAGGGAACATGGACGAGCAGTACTTC
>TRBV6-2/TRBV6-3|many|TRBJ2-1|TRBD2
CASLPASGGEAYNEQFF
TGTGCCAGCCTGCCGGCGAGCGGGGGCGAAGCCTACAATGAGCAGTTCTTC
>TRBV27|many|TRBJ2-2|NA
CASRTTHTGELFF
TGTGCCAGCCGGACTACCCACACCGGGGAGCTGTTTTTT
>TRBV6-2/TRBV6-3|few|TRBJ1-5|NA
CASSYATGSYSNQPQHF
TGTGCCAGCAGTTACGCGACAGGTTCTTATAGCAATCAGCCCCAGCATTTT
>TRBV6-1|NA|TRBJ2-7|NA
CASSEARSTSAGQYF
TGTGCCAGCAGTGAAGCGCGGAGTACTTCCGCCGGGCAGTACTTC
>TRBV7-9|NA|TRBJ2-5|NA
CASSPSPRQETQYF
TGTGCCAGCAGCCCATCCCCCCGGCAAGAGACCCAGTACTTC
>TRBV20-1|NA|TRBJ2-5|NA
CSGQDLQETQYF
TGCAGTGGACAGGACCTCCAAGAGACCCAGTACTTC
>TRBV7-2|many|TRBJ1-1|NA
CASSLAGGAIEAFF
TGTGCCAGCAGCTTAGCGGGGGGCGCGATTGAAGCTTTCTTT